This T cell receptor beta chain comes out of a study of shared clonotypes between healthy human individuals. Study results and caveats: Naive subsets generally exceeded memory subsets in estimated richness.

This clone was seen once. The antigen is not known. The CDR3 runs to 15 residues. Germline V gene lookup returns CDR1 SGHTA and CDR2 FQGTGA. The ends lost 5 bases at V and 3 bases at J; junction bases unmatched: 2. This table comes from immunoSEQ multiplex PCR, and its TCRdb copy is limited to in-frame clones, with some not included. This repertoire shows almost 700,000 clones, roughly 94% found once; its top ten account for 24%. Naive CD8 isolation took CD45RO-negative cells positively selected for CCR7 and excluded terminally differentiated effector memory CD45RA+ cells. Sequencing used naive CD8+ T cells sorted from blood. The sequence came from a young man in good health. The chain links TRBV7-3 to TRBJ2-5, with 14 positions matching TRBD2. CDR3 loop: CASSLTSGREETQYF. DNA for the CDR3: TGTGCCAGCAGCCTGACTAGCGGGAGGGAAGAGACCCAGTACTTC. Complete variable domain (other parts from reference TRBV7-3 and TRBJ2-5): GAGVSQTPSNKVTEKGKYVELRCDPISGHTALYWYRQSLGQGPEFLIYFQGTGAADDSGLPNDRFFAVRPEGSVSTLKIQRTERGDSAVYLCASSLTSGREETQYFGPGTRLLVL.